This is a list of T cell receptor beta chains from one sample in a study of T-cell reconstitution after alpha-beta-depleted transplantation in children. TCRdb called the PCR reads again in MiXCR, with one record for every CDR3 protein. The sample lists 700,000 to 950,000 distinct CDR3 sequences, 15% to 20% occurring once. The input for sequencing was PBMCs, mostly from graft donor cells, taken 360 days after TCRalphabeta/CD19-depleted stem cell transplant. The receptors stem from a male patient between 5 and 17 years old who had a stem cell transplant for acute lymphoblastic leukemia, so the T cells may come from the graft donor. Both conserved end residues are part of each CDR3. The D gene is left open where the match is weak. The size of a clone is reported for some rows only, either as once, few or many, or as a class for expanded clones.

v_gene	abundance	j_gene	d_gene	CDR3aa	CDR3nt
TRBV29-1	few	TRBJ2-7	NA	CSVRGGQDSYEQYF	TGCAGCGTCCGTGGGGGGCAGGACTCCTACGAGCAGTACTTC
TRBV5-1	few	TRBJ2-7	TRBD1	CASSGGQETYEQYF	TGCGCCAGCAGCGGTGGACAGGAGACCTACGAGCAGTACTTC
TRBV20-1	NA	TRBJ2-1	TRBD2	CSAPRREGHHNEQFF	TGCAGTGCCCCGAGGAGGGAGGGCCATCACAATGAGCAGTTCTTC
TRBV5-1	few	TRBJ2-1	TRBD2	CASSFIAGGTYNEQFF	TGCGCCAGCAGCTTTATAGCGGGAGGGACCTACAATGAGCAGTTCTTC
TRBV5-1	many	TRBJ2-1	NA	CASTSDGYWNEQFF	TGCGCCAGCACCTCGGACGGATACTGGAATGAGCAGTTCTTC
TRBV12-3/TRBV12-4	few	TRBJ2-3	NA	CASSHRRQGTDTQYF	TGTGCCAGCAGTCACAGGAGACAGGGCACAGATACGCAGTATTTT
TRBV5-1	NA	TRBJ1-1	NA	CASSLANGVEAFF	TGCGCCAGCAGCTTGGCGAATGGAGTCGAAGCTTTCTTT
TRBV12-3/TRBV12-4	NA	TRBJ2-7	TRBD2	CASSLTAGTNPYEQYF	TGTGCCAGCAGTTTAACCGCGGGGACTAATCCCTACGAGCAGTACTTC
TRBV20-1	NA	TRBJ1-2	TRBD1	CSARRDRGAGYTF	TGCAGTGCTAGACGGGACAGGGGAGCCGGCTACACCTTC
TRBV7-3	NA	TRBJ2-1	TRBD1	CASSNGQGVGNEQFF	TGTGCCAGCAGCAACGGACAGGGGGTGGGCAATGAGCAGTTCTTC
TRBV2	NA	TRBJ1-5	NA	CASQSRVANSNQPQHF	TGTGCCAGCCAGAGCCGAGTAGCGAATAGCAATCAGCCCCAGCATTTT
TRBV12-3/TRBV12-4	few	TRBJ2-7	NA	CASSLDGSLHEQYF	TGTGCCAGCAGTTTAGACGGATCTCTCCACGAGCAGTACTTC
TRBV18	NA	TRBJ2-5	NA	CASSPGTIRETQYF	TGTGCCAGCTCACCAGGGACGATACGGGAGACCCAGTACTTC
TRBV6-9	few	TRBJ2-1	TRBD2	CASKLAGPYNEQFF	TGTGCCAGCAAGCTAGCGGGACCTTACAATGAGCAGTTCTTC
TRBV6-5	NA	TRBJ1-3	NA	CASSYDSLEGNTIYF	TGTGCCAGCAGTTACGACTCCCTTGAAGGAAACACCATATATTTT
TRBV3-1	few	TRBJ2-3	NA	CASSQDSRGYTDTQYF	TGTGCCAGCAGCCAAGATTCCAGGGGTTACACAGATACGCAGTATTTT
TRBV4-1	many	TRBJ2-1	NA	CASSPSPLYGEQFF	TGCGCCAGCAGCCCGTCCCCCCTCTACGGTGAGCAGTTCTTC
TRBV4-2	few	TRBJ2-5	NA	CASSQGRGNQETQYF	TGTGCCAGCAGCCAAGGTCGGGGGAACCAAGAGACCCAGTACTTC
TRBV9	NA	TRBJ2-5	TRBD2	CASRKGERERRETQYF	TGTGCCAGCAGGAAAGGGGAGCGGGAGCGACGTGAGACCCAGTACTTC
TRBV29-1	many	TRBJ2-6	NA	CSVSGPGANVLTF	TGCAGCGTTTCAGGACCTGGGGCCAACGTCCTGACTTTC
TRBV4-2	few	TRBJ1-2	NA	CASSDYWTDRPYGYTF	TGTGCCAGCAGCGATTACTGGACCGATAGACCCTATGGCTACACCTTC
TRBV7-2	NA	TRBJ2-7	NA	CANPLGCLGEQYF	TGTGCCAACCCGCTTGGTTGTCTAGGGGAGCAGTACTTC
TRBV6-1	NA	TRBJ1-2	TRBD1	CASGGQAGGGYTF	TGTGCCAGCGGCGGACAGGCGGGGGGTGGCTACACCTTC
TRBV12-3/TRBV12-4	few	TRBJ2-7	TRBD1	CASTLQGWTYEQYF	TGTGCCAGCACACTACAGGGGTGGACGTACGAGCAGTACTTC
TRBV5-1	NA	TRBJ2-2	NA	CASSLLRDTYTGELFF	TGCGCCAGCAGCTTACTCCGGGACACCTACACCGGGGAGCTGTTTTTT
TRBV6-5	NA	TRBJ1-1	NA	CASSYRGSGSTEAFF	TGTGCCAGCAGTTACCGGGGATCAGGGAGTACTGAAGCTTTCTTT
TRBV4-2	many	TRBJ1-5	TRBD1	CASSQDDRVGNQPQHF	TGTGCCAGCAGCCAAGACGACAGGGTTGGAAATCAGCCCCAGCATTTT
TRBV6-5	many	TRBJ1-5	NA	CASSYRTTGQPQHF	TGTGCCAGCAGTTACAGAACGACAGGCCAGCCCCAGCATTTT
TRBV4-1	NA	TRBJ1-4	NA	CASSQGPASNEKLFF	TGCGCCAGCAGCCAAGGGCCGGCCTCGAATGAAAAACTGTTTTTT
TRBV7-3	few	TRBJ1-4	TRBD1	CASSLGTGVTNEKLFF	TGTGCCAGCAGCTTAGGGACAGGTGTAACTAATGAAAAACTGTTTTTT
TRBV20-1	few	TRBJ2-1	TRBD2	CSAQRGSSYNEQFF	TGCAGTGCTCAGCGGGGTAGCTCCTACAATGAGCAGTTCTTC
TRBV12-3/TRBV12-4	NA	TRBJ2-7	NA	CASRLKGSSYEQYF	TGTGCCAGCAGACTGAAGGGCAGTTCCTACGAGCAGTACTTC
TRBV13	few	TRBJ2-1	NA	CASSLASGLSYEQFF	TGTGCCAGCAGCTTAGCAAGCGGGTTATCATATGAGCAGTTCTTC
TRBV18	NA	TRBJ2-3	NA	CASSQSEDTQYF	TGTGCCAGCTCACAATCCGAGGATACGCAGTATTTT
TRBV7-8	NA	TRBJ2-3	NA	CASSLDRDSSTDTQYF	TGTGCCAGCAGCTTAGACAGGGACTCTAGCACAGATACGCAGTATTTT
TRBV7-2	NA	TRBJ2-1	NA	CASSFNGGYNEQFF	TGTGCCAGCAGCTTTAACGGGGGCTACAATGAGCAGTTCTTC
TRBV7-8	few	TRBJ2-2	NA	CASSLEVLYTGELFF	TGTGCCAGCAGCTTAGAAGTGTTGTACACCGGGGAGCTGTTTTTT
TRBV11-2	NA	TRBJ2-5	TRBD2	CASSHGGGRAARETQYF	TGTGCCAGCAGCCACGGGGGGGGGAGAGCCGCCCGGGAGACCCAGTACTTC
TRBV27	NA	TRBJ2-1	TRBD2	CASSASTSGNNEQFF	TGTGCCAGCAGTGCCTCTACTAGCGGGAACAATGAGCAGTTCTTC
TRBV5-1	many	TRBJ2-7	NA	CARDESSYEQYF	TGCGCCAGGGACGAGTCCTCCTACGAGCAGTACTTC
TRBV13	NA	TRBJ2-5	TRBD2	CASSLELAGRETQYF	TGTGCCAGCAGCTTAGAACTAGCGGGGAGAGAGACCCAGTACTTC
TRBV6-5	NA	TRBJ2-3	TRBD2	CASSYRPPRLAGWPDTQYF	TGTGCCAGCAGTTACAGACCTCCCAGACTAGCGGGATGGCCAGATACGCAGTATTTT
TRBV4-2	NA	TRBJ1-5	NA	CASSQRRDQPQHF	TGTGCCAGCAGCCAAAGAAGGGATCAGCCCCAGCATTTT
TRBV13	few	TRBJ2-7	NA	CASSSQDRGEQYF	TGTGCCAGCAGCTCCCAGGACCGAGGAGAGCAGTACTTC
TRBV24-1	few	TRBJ2-1	NA	CATSDTTGGPDSEQFF	TGTGCCACCAGTGACACGACGGGCGGTCCGGACAGTGAGCAGTTCTTC
TRBV28	few	TRBJ2-7	TRBD1	CASSSSNRGLGEQYF	TGTGCCAGCAGTTCGTCTAACAGGGGGCTGGGCGAGCAGTACTTC
TRBV25-1	NA	TRBJ2-7	NA	CASSELPGNAEQYF	TGTGCCAGCAGTGAACTTCCGGGGAATGCCGAGCAGTACTTC
TRBV6-5	NA	TRBJ1-3	TRBD1	CASSYSNRGVPGNTIYF	TGTGCCAGCAGTTACTCGAACAGGGGGGTACCTGGAAACACCATATATTTT
TRBV7-9	few	TRBJ2-1	TRBD2	CASRPLAGGMEQFF	TGTGCCAGCAGACCCCTAGCGGGAGGTATGGAGCAGTTCTTC
TRBV7-9	few	TRBJ1-2	NA	CASSPFNRVGYTF	TGTGCCAGCAGTCCTTTCAACCGAGTCGGCTACACCTTC
TRBV6-2/TRBV6-3	NA	TRBJ2-7	TRBD2	CASSYRRELLWSYEQYF	TGTGCCAGCAGTTACCGGCGGGAGTTACTGTGGTCCTACGAGCAGTACTTC
TRBV12-3/TRBV12-4	many	TRBJ2-3	NA	CASGTGSTDTQYF	TGTGCCAGCGGCACGGGGAGCACAGATACGCAGTATTTT
TRBV11-3	few	TRBJ2-1	NA	CASSLRGATYNEQFF	TGTGCCAGCAGCCTCCGAGGAGCTACCTACAATGAGCAGTTCTTC